Listed below are T cell receptor beta chains from one sample, sequenced in a study of Graves' ophthalmopathy and Graves' hyperthyroidism. TCRdb redid the calling of the multiplex PCR reads with MiXCR, one entry per CDR3 protein. Of over 650,000 distinct CDR3 sequences in the sample, about 38% were seen once. Sequenced sample: peripheral blood. Receptors originate from an adult man with Graves' ophthalmopathy. Each CDR3 is given with its conserved first and last residue. The order of the fields is clone size, J gene, D gene, V gene, CDR3 protein, CDR3 DNA. The D gene is left open where the match is weak. Clone size, where shown, is once, few, many, or a class for clones that have expanded.

- TRBJ2-5 - TRBV15 CATSTGGDETQYF TGTGCCACCAGCACAGGGGGGGATGAGACCCAGTACTTC
- TRBJ1-1 - TRBV2 CASNLRGDTEAFF TGTGCCAGCAATCTCAGGGGAGACACTGAAGCTTTCTTT
- TRBJ1-5 - TRBV25-1 CACSASEADQPQHF -
many TRBJ2-5 TRBD2 TRBV29-1 CSVSRLAGPIAQYF TGCAGCGTTTCCAGACTAGCGGGGCCCATTGCCCAGTACTTC
few TRBJ1-5 TRBD1 TRBV9 CASSSTYRGRQPQHF TGTGCCAGCAGTTCAACTTACAGGGGGCGTCAGCCCCAGCATTTT
many TRBJ1-5 - TRBV15 CATSNDGRTDSNQPQHF TGTGCCACCAGCAACGACGGACGTACTGATAGCAATCAGCCCCAGCATTTT
few TRBJ2-3 TRBD2 TRBV29-1 CSVDPAGADTQYF TGCAGCGTTGACCCAGCGGGGGCAGATACGCAGTATTTT
many TRBJ1-6 TRBD1 TRBV9 CASSVGQGAYNSPLHF TGTGCCAGCAGCGTCGGACAGGGGGCCTATAATTCACCCCTCCACTTT
- TRBJ1-2 TRBD1 TRBV19 CASSPTGARNYGYTF TGTGCCAGTAGTCCCACAGGGGCGAGAAACTATGGCTACACCTTC
- TRBJ1-5 - TRBV4-3 CASSQAPTDSNQPQHF TGCGCCAGCAGCCAAGCGCCGACAGATAGCAATCAGCCCCAGCATTTT
many TRBJ1-6 - TRBV9 CASSFGGNSYNSPLHF TGTGCCAGCAGCTTTGGAGGGAATTCCTATAATTCACCCCTCCACTTT
many TRBJ1-1 TRBD1 TRBV7-9 CASSPSTGTVKAFF TGTGCCAGCAGCCCTAGTACGGGGACAGTGAAAGCTTTCTTT
- TRBJ1-1 TRBD1 TRBV25-1 CASSGIQGAFAEAFF TGTGCCAGCAGTGGAATACAGGGGGCATTTGCTGAAGCTTTCTTT
many TRBJ1-3 - TRBV12-3/TRBV12-4 CASSPRTEEDTIYF TGTGCCAGCAGCCCAAGGACAGAGGAAGACACCATATATTTT
few TRBJ2-7 TRBD1 TRBV12-5 CASGLVSGQGFYEQYF TGTGCTAGTGGTTTGGTGTCGGGACAGGGATTCTACGAGCAGTACTTC
many TRBJ1-1 - TRBV4-1 CASSQDRRTVGTEAFF TGCGCCAGCAGCCAAGATAGACGCACCGTTGGGACTGAAGCTTTCTTT
- TRBJ1-4 - TRBV25-1 CASSEGYYEKLFF TGTGCCAGCAGCGAAGGGTATTACGAAAAACTGTTTTTT
many TRBJ1-5 - TRBV7-8 CASSLDSRNQLQHF TGTGCCAGCAGCTTAGACAGCCGCAACCAGCTCCAGCATTTT
many TRBJ2-2 - TRBV24-1 CATRPGGSGELFF TGTGCCACCAGGCCCGGGGGTTCGGGGGAGCTGTTTTTT
few TRBJ2-2 - TRBV19 CASRPRTGGGELFF TGTGCCAGTCGCCCACGGACGGGTGGGGGGGAGCTGTTTTTT
- TRBJ2-2 - TRBV29-1 CSVLANPRELFF TGCAGCGTTTTGGCAAACCCAAGGGAGCTGTTTTTT
many TRBJ1-1 - TRBV7-9 CASRLLTGTTEAFF TGTGCCAGCAGATTACTAACCGGGACAACAGAAGCTTTCTTT
- TRBJ1-1 - TRBV10-3 CAISESQGATEAFF TGTGCCATCAGTGAGTCACAGGGCGCGACTGAAGCTTTCTTT
- TRBJ1-1 - TRBV5-1 CASSLVGGAEAFF TGCGCCAGCAGCTTGGTTGGGGGTGCTGAAGCTTTCTTT
many TRBJ1-4 - TRBV7-9 CASSRDGSNEKLFF TGTGCCAGCAGCCGGGACGGGAGTAATGAAAAACTGTTTTTT
many TRBJ1-3 - TRBV5-6 CASSIRSRGGNTIYF TGTGCCAGCAGCATCAGGTCTCGAGGTGGAAACACCATATATTTT
- TRBJ2-5 - TRBV25-1 CATRASWKFQTQYF TGTGCCACCAGGGCTAGCTGGAAATTCCAGACCCAGTACTTC
many TRBJ1-2 - TRBV12-3/TRBV12-4 CASSPGHGGYTF TGTGCCAGCAGTCCGGGACATGGAGGCTACACCTTC
- TRBJ1-2 - TRBV19 CTSSSNSDGYGYTF TGTACCAGTAGTAGCAACAGCGACGGCTATGGCTACACCTTC
- TRBJ1-2 TRBD1 TRBV6-6 CASRGQHNYGYTF TGTGCCAGCCGGGGACAGCATAACTATGGCTACACCTTC
- TRBJ1-6 - TRBV25-1 CASSASPGTNSPLHF TGTGCCAGCAGTGCTTCACCGGGAACCAATTCACCCCTCCACTTT
few TRBJ2-7 - TRBV6-5 CASSYLWIPGSYEQYF TGTGCCAGCAGTTATTTGTGGATTCCAGGTTCCTACGAGCAGTACTTC
- TRBJ2-2 - TRBV10-3 CAIRTGELFF TGTGCCATCAGGACCGGGGAGCTGTTTTTT
many TRBJ2-5 - TRBV11-2 CASSLSQGGTQYF TGTGCCAGCAGCTTAAGTCAGGGGGGGACCCAGTACTTC
- TRBJ2-7 TRBD2 TRBV29-1 CSTQGLAGEQYF TGCAGCACTCAAGGACTAGCGGGCGAGCAGTACTTC
many TRBJ1-5 - TRBV10-2 CASSEPPGGGNQPQHF TGCGCCAGCAGTGAGCCCCCCGGAGGGGGCAATCAGCCCCAGCATTTT
- TRBJ1-3 - TRBV7-3 CASSVDREGSSGNTIYF TGTGCCAGCAGCGTAGACCGGGAGGGAAGCTCTGGAAACACCATATATTTT
few TRBJ2-5 - TRBV9 CASSEGGGGQETQYF TGTGCCAGCAGCGAGGGGGGCGGGGGCCAAGAGACCCAGTACTTC
few TRBJ1-3 - TRBV20-1 CSAKPGASSGNTIYF TGCAGTGCTAAACCGGGAGCGAGCTCTGGAAACACCATATATTTT
many TRBJ1-6 TRBD1 TRBV10-3 CAISESAGGSSPLHF TGTGCCATCAGTGAGTCGGCAGGGGGCAGTTCACCCCTCCACTTT
many TRBJ2-7 - TRBV19 CASALNVDEQYF TGTGCCAGCGCCTTAAATGTGGACGAGCAGTACTTC
many TRBJ1-2 - TRBV13 CASSISRVTSYGYTF TGTGCCAGCAGCATTAGTAGGGTCACGTCCTATGGCTACACCTTC
- TRBJ2-7 TRBD1 TRBV3-1 CASSPLRQGANEQYF TGTGCCAGCTCACCACTGAGACAGGGGGCGAATGAGCAGTACTTC
few TRBJ2-6 - TRBV2 CASSLPGGTGANVLTF TGTGCCAGCAGTCTACCTGGGGGCACCGGGGCCAACGTCCTGACTTTC
few TRBJ2-7 - TRBV6-1 CASSSRDSRYEQYF TGTGCCAGCAGCTCCCGGGACTCTCGCTACGAGCAGTACTTC